One and the same sample provided the 11 T cell receptor beta chains below, sequenced in a study of T cell repertoires in cytomegalovirus infection. TCRdb re-derived calls from the reads in MiXCR, one entry per CDR3 protein. This sample has 70,000 to 75,000 distinct CDR3 sequences, with over 3.5% found just once. The sequencing input was PBMCs. Receptors originate from a human donor in good health (CMV status not recorded). Some clones in this sample may be carry-over from other donors' samples.

The table lists this clonotype with many counts. The chain combines TRBV7-2 with TRBJ2-1; D is unclear. Germline CDR1 is SGHTA and CDR2 is FQGNSA. The CDR3 is made up of 15 amino acids. Trimming cost V 5 bases and J 0 bases, with 11 bases left between them. CDR3 amino acids: CASSAAWSSYNEQFF. As DNA, the CDR3 is TGTGCCAGCAGCGCTGCTTGGAGCTCCTACAATGAGCAGTTCTTC. The full variable domain, with the rest looked up from reference TRBV7-2 and TRBJ2-1, is GAGVSQSPSNKVTEKGKDVELRCDPISGHTALYWYRQSLGQGLEFLIYFQGNSAPDKSGLPSDRFSAERTGGSVSTLTIQRTQQEDSAVYLCASSAAWSSYNEQFFGPGTRLTVL.

This clonotype was seen at least ten times. The chain recombines TRBV6-2 or TRBV6-3 with TRBJ1-4; D gene unclear. Germline lookup yields CDR1 MNHEY and CDR2 SVGEGT. There are 17 residues in the CDR3. V gave up 6 bases and J gave up 3 bases, with 20 bases separating them. The CDR3 DNA sequence: TGTGCCAGCAGCCATATAATATCCGTTTGGCCTAATGAAAAACTGTTTTTT. It codes for CASSHIISVWPNEKLFF.

This clonotype was seen at least ten times. The CDR3 DNA reads as TGTGCCAGCAGCCCCGGACTAGCGGGAGCCTCGGGTCGAGAGACCCAGTACTTC. This translates into CASSPGLAGASGRETQYF. The genes are TRBV7-2 and TRBJ2-5; 13 bases agree with TRBD2. The CDR3 spans 18 residues. Germline CDR1 and CDR2: SGHTA and FQGNSA. V lost 5 bases, J lost 4 bases, and 13 bases stayed unmatched.

In its sample, this clonotype was seen many times. This chain uses TRBV2 with TRBJ2-3; D may be TRBD2 (5 bases). CDR1 SNHLY and CDR2 FYNNEI come from the germline V gene. V gave up 5 bases and J gave up 6 bases, with 15 bases separating them. The CDR3 length is 14 residues. The DNA of the CDR3 is TGTGCCAGCAGTAGGACTGCCACCGTGGATACGCAGTATTTT. This gives the protein CASSRTATVDTQYF.

This clonotype was counted at least ten times. The chain carries TRBV29-1 and TRBJ1-5; the D gene is possibly TRBD1 (5 bases). V was shortened by 8 bases and J by 4 bases, with 12 bases between the two germline ends. The CDR3 loop spans 12 amino acids. CDR1 and CDR2 from the germline V gene are SQVTM and ANQGSEA. CDR3 protein: CSHVGENQPQHF. DNA for the CDR3: TGCAGCCACGTGGGGGAAAATCAGCCCCAGCATTTT.

This clonotype has at least ten counts. V and J are TRBV6-2 or TRBV6-3 and TRBJ2-1; D remains ambiguous. The V end lost 5 bases, the J end lost 8 bases, and 7 bases lay between the germline ends. Germline V gene data show CDR1 as MNHEY and CDR2 as SVGEGT. This CDR3 spans 11 amino acids. The CDR3 sequence: CASSPLYEQFF. In DNA, the CDR3 is TGTGCCAGCAGTCCTCTGTATGAGCAGTTCTTC.

This clonotype came up many times. This rearrangement joins TRBV7-4 to TRBJ1-5; D is unresolved. Germline values: CDR1 SGHVT, CDR2 SQSDAQ. This CDR3 has 16 residues. V was cut by 1 base and J by 1 base, with 11 bases left in between. In DNA form, the CDR3 reads TGTGCCAGCAGCTTAGTACTAAATTGGAGCAATCAGCCCCAGCATTTT. Translated: CASSLVLNWSNQPQHF.

The table lists this clonotype with a few counts. J is TRBJ2-1 and V is TRBV7-2; 13 nucleotides agree with TRBD2. Germline lookup yields CDR1 SGHTA and CDR2 FQGNSA. The CDR3 has 19 residues. J was trimmed by 7 bases and V by 2 bases; bases with no gene match: 14. The CDR3 spells CASSLTSGRARGNFNEQFF. The DNA of the CDR3 is TGTGCCAGCAGCTTAACTAGCGGGAGGGCCAGGGGTAATTTTAATGAGCAGTTCTTC.

This clonotype was found many times. The V call is TRBV7-9, the J call TRBJ2-1, with D perhaps TRBD2 (5 bases). The ends were cut back, 2 bases at V and 6 bases at J, with 14 bases in the middle. The CDR3 is made up of 15 amino acids. CDR1 and CDR2 (germline): SEHNR, FQNEAQ (reference sequence). The CDR3 is CASSLLMGVPNEQFF. Here the CDR3 DNA reads TGTGCCAGCAGCTTACTCATGGGAGTCCCCAATGAGCAGTTCTTC.

In its sample, this clonotype was seen many times. V and J are TRBV28 and TRBJ2-7; possible D gene TRBD1, 6 bases. CDR1 is MDHEN, CDR2 SYDVKM, per germline. Trimming cost V 5 bases and J 2 bases, with 22 bases left between them. This CDR3 is 17 amino acids long. CDR3 in DNA: TGTGCCAGCAGTGTCAACCCCACGTGGGGGCGGGCCTACGAGCAGTACTTC. Protein product: CASSVNPTWGRAYEQYF.

This clonotype was seen ten or more times. The chain carries TRBV7-2 and TRBJ2-4; tentatively, D is TRBD1 (7 bases). Germline assignment: CDR1 SGHTA and CDR2 FQGNSA. Trimming cost V 2 bases and J 9 bases, with 14 bases left between them. The CDR3 length is 14 residues. DNA of the CDR3: TGTGCCAGCAGCTTATCAGGGGGAGGAGGCATTCAGTACTTC. It specifies CASSLSGGGGIQYF.